This T cell receptor beta chain was sequenced during a study of identical twins. From the 5' RACE reads, TCRdb called clonotypes with MiXCR, one entry per CDR3 protein. The data hold hundreds of thousands of distinct CDR3 sequences, with 21% observed a single time. The germline V gene has CDR1 SGHTA and CDR2 FQGNSA. The CDR3 covers 13 residues. Deletions cut 5 bases from V and 7 bases from J, with 14 bases between. These data also formed part of another study, on T cells expressing NK-cell markers.

The sequenced sample was PBMCs. This sequence was found in a woman aged 18-29 years in good health. V gene TRBV7-2 combines with J gene TRBJ2-5, with no clear D. CDR3 sequence (DNA): TGTGCCAGCAGCCAACTATCAGAAGGGACCCAGTACTTC. Amino acids: CASSQLSEGTQYF.